This T cell receptor (beta chain) was captured in a study of CD8+ T cells in alopecia areata. Study-wide results and caveats: Mouse data revealed clearer TCR sharing than patient data did, a gap possibly tied to HLA.

Treatment indicated: oral pan-JAK inhibitor, 5-10 mg twice daily. The sequencing template was cDNA reverse transcribed from extracted RNA. The method was immunoSEQ multiplex PCR; TCRdb's version includes in-frame clones alone and lacks a portion of them. The data hold 100,000 to 150,000 clones, with roughly 57% observed a single time. Trimming took 5 bases from V and 3 from J, leaving 20 bases between them. There are 16 residues in the CDR3. Germline V CDR1 and CDR2: SNHLY, FYNNEI. Regarding this clone: What it binds is unknown.

The chain links TRBV2 to TRBJ2-7, with a possible D match to TRBD1 (6 bases). The source is a human donor with alopecia areata. This material consisted of CD4+ T cells sorted from blood, taken at week 4, from a patient treated with tofacitinib. This chain's CDR3 is CASSYSGVGGVYEQYF. Written as DNA, the CDR3 is TGTGCCAGCAGTTACTCCGGGGTAGGGGGAGTCTACGAGCAGTACTTC.